This T cell receptor beta chain comes out of a study of CD8 T cells in Susac syndrome. A quantity of roughly 0.5 to 1 ug RNA underwent reverse transcription using random hexamers. TCRdb redid the calling of the immunoSEQ multiplex PCR reads with MiXCR, one entry per CDR3 protein. This repertoire shows about 190,000 distinct CDR3 sequences, over 85% found once; its top ten account for 0.1%. This CDR3 spans 15 amino acids. Germline CDR1 SNHLY, CDR2 FYNNEI. Trimming took 0 bases from V and 6 from J, leaving 12 bases between them. This chain links TRBV2 with TRBJ1-5, with D possibly matching TRBD1 (6 bases). The sequence came from a human donor in good health. Sequencing input: CD4+ T cells from PBMCs. CDR3 sequence reads: CASSEALGGGQPQHF. Here the CDR3 DNA reads TGTGCCAGCAGTGAAGCGCTGGGAGGGGGTCAGCCCCAGCATTTT. Drawing the rest from reference TRBV2 and TRBJ1-5, the complete variable domain is EPEVTQTPSHQVTQMGQEVILRCVPISNHLYFYWYRQILGQKVEFLVSFYNNEISEKSEIFDDQFSVERPDGSNFTLKIRSTKLEDSAMYFCASSEALGGGQPQHFGDGTRLSIL.